The 12 T cell receptor beta chains presented below share a single source sample, sequenced in a study of blood T cell repertoires in COVID-19. TCRdb keeps only in-frame clones here, not all; method: immunoSEQ multiplex PCR. This table holds some 300,000 clones, 88% found once. Sequencing was carried out using PBMCs or T cells enriched from blood (not recorded which). The source of these receptors is a woman in her fifties or sixties in a cohort exposed to, infected with or recovered from COVID-19 (not recorded which).

CDR3 bases: TGTGCCAGCATACCGGGACTAGCAACCAATGAGCAGTTCTTC. It yields the protein CASIPGLATNEQFF. The V and J genes are TRBV21-1 and TRBJ2-1; TRBD2 is the table's D call and was not checked against the DNA. TRBV21-1 is annotated as a pseudogene. The length of the CDR3 is 14 residues.

The V gene is TRBV6-2 or TRBV6-3, the J gene TRBJ1-6, with D perhaps matching TRBD1 (6 bases). V lost 5 bases and J 7 bases, leaving 15 bases between the germline ends. The CDR3 runs to 15 residues. The germline gives CDR1 MNHEY, CDR2 SVGEGT. The DNA of the CDR3 is TGTGCCAGCAGTCCCCTCCGGGACACCAATTCACCCCTCCACTTT. Its protein product is CASSPLRDTNSPLHF.

V is TRBV18 and J is TRBJ1-1, with D tentatively TRBD1 (6 bases). The CDR3 contains 15 residues. CDR1 KGHSH and CDR2 LQKENI come from the germline V gene. The V end was cut by 3 bases, the J end by 1 base, with 12 bases between. In DNA form, the CDR3 reads TGTGCCAGCTCACCGCGACAGGAACCGAACACTGAAGCTTTCTTT. Protein sequence: CASSPRQEPNTEAFF.

The chain combines TRBV19 with TRBJ2-1; 11 bases agree with TRBD2. The J segment lost 12 bases and the V segment lost 3 bases, leaving 10 bases of the junction unmatched. The CDR3 totals 15 residues. Germline-derived CDR1 and CDR2 are LNHDA and SQIVND (reference sequence). The CDR3 DNA follows: TGTGCCAGTAGTATCGCGACTAGCGGGATTAGTTGGCAGTTCTTC. Its protein product is CASSIATSGISWQFF.

The chain couples TRBV30 to TRBJ1-6; D remains ambiguous. Looked up from germline, CDR1 is GTSNPN and CDR2 is SVGIG (reference sequence). There are 14 residues in the CDR3. Trimming cost V 3 bases and J 14 bases, with 20 bases left between them. The CDR3: CAWRFGGNEAALHF. The DNA of the CDR3 is TGTGCCTGGAGGTTTGGAGGGAATGAGGCAGCCCTCCACTTT.

The chain recombines TRBV7-9 with TRBJ1-6, with D perhaps matching TRBD1 (6 bases). CDR1 and CDR2 from the germline V gene are SEHNR and FQNEAQ (reference sequence). The CDR3 consists of 14 residues. The V end lost 6 bases, the J end lost 4 bases, and 10 bases lay between the germline ends. The CDR3 protein is CASSSTGYNSPLHF. CDR3 DNA: TGTGCCAGCAGTTCAACAGGGTATAATTCACCCCTCCACTTT.

The chain recombines TRBV9 with TRBJ1-6, with 7 positions matching TRBD1. Germline V lookup: CDR1 SGDLS, CDR2 YYNGEE. V shed 4 bases, J shed 8 bases, and the junction held 15 bases outside the gene matches. CDR3 length: 17 amino acids. This CDR3 reads CASSPGGRQGRDSPLHF. As DNA, the CDR3 is TGTGCCAGCAGCCCTGGGGGAAGACAGGGTCGGGATTCACCCCTCCACTTT. Looking up the rest from reference TRBV9 and TRBJ1-6 gives the full variable domain: DSGVTQTPKHLITATGQRVTLRCSPRSGDLSVYWYQQSLDQGLQFLIQYYNGEERAKGNILERFSAQQFPDLHSELNLSSLELGDSALYFCASSPGGRQGRDSPLHFGNGTRLTVT.

The V gene is TRBV2, the J gene TRBJ2-1; TRBD2 matches at 13 bases. The V and J ends lost 2 bases and 8 bases, in that order; junction bases with no gene match: 9. CDR1 is SNHLY, CDR2 FYNNEI, per germline. This CDR3 contains 17 residues. CDR3 DNA: TGTGCCAGCAGTGAACCCAGGACTAGCGGGAGCGTGTATGAGCAGTTCTTC. It codes for CASSEPRTSGSVYEQFF.

This clone was seen only a few times. The J gene is TRBJ2-1, the V gene TRBV19, with D uncertain. This CDR3 comprises 13 residues. The V end lost 5 bases, the J end lost 3 bases, and 8 bases lay between the germline ends. Per the germline V gene, CDR1 is LNHDA and CDR2 is SQIVND (reference sequence). The CDR3, as DNA: TGTGCCAGTAGTGTGGCAGGCTACAATGAGCAGTTCTTC. The encoded protein is CASSVAGYNEQFF.

The rearrangement joins TRBV6-2 or TRBV6-3 to TRBJ2-6; 9 bases are a match to TRBD1. Germline values: CDR1 MNHEY, CDR2 SVGEGT. Trimming removed 4 bases from V and 0 bases from J; junction bases left unmatched: 4. There are 17 residues in the CDR3. Here the CDR3 reads CASSFDRGSSGANVLTF. CDR3 nucleotides: TGTGCCAGCAGTTTCGACAGGGGGAGCTCTGGGGCCAACGTCCTGACTTTC.

The CDR3 DNA is TGTGCCAGCAGCTTAGGGCTAGCGGGAGTGGTAGGCACAGATACGCAGTATTTT. It translates to CASSLGLAGVVGTDTQYF. This rearrangement joins TRBV7-9 to TRBJ2-3; 10 bases fit TRBD2. The J segment lost 1 base and the V segment lost 1 base, leaving 8 bases of the junction unmatched. This CDR3 region has 18 residues. From germline, CDR1 is SEHNR and CDR2 FQNEAQ (reference sequence).

The chain joins TRBV18 to TRBJ2-1; TRBD2 agrees at 14 bases. Germline V gives CDR1 KGHSH, CDR2 LQKENI. The CDR3 contains 18 residues. Germline trimming cut 3 bases from V and 7 bases from J; bases unmatched to any gene: 11. This CDR3 is CASSPLTGTSGSKNEQFF. The CDR3 nucleotides are TGTGCCAGCTCACCTTTAACCGGGACTAGCGGGAGTAAGAATGAGCAGTTCTTC.